This TCR beta chain was sequenced in a study of blood T cell repertoires in COVID-19. In the study overall: The origin of the acute and convalescent COVID-19 samples was the United States, Italy and Spain.

The CDR3 length is 13 residues. Germline V gives CDR1 MNHNY, CDR2 SVGAGI (reference sequence). The V and J ends lost 5 bases and 5 bases respectively, with 9 bases between them. The data were produced by immunoSEQ multiplex PCR, yet TCRdb's version contains in-frame clones alone and is incomplete. The sample includes 18,000 or so clones, roughly 80% seen only once; the top ten take approximately 11%. V is TRBV6-6 and J is TRBJ1-4; no reliable D call. Sequenced sample: peripheral blood. The origin of this receptor is an elderly man with acute or convalescent COVID-19. The CDR3 DNA reads as TGTGCCAGCAGTAAAACGGTGAATGAAAAACTGTTTTTT. Amino acid sequence: CASSKTVNEKLFF.